These 32 T cell receptor beta chains were all obtained from the same sample, sequenced in a study of T cell repertoires in cytomegalovirus infection. MiXCR, run by TCRdb on the reads, gives a single entry per CDR3 protein. The sample holds approximately 910,000 distinct CDR3 sequences, 31% seen once. These receptors have no identified antigens. The specimen was cultured CD8+ T cells from PBMCs, collected from culture after CMV antigen stimulation. The receptors here all came from a human donor in good health (CMV status not recorded). Some clones in this sample may be carry-over from other donors' samples.

The chain couples TRBV20-1 to TRBJ2-1; D might be TRBD1 (5 bases). The CDR3 runs to 14 residues. Trimming stripped 6 bases from V and 4 bases from J, with 16 bases between. The V gene's germline CDR1 is DFQATT and CDR2 SNEGSKA (reference sequence). This CDR3 reads CSAPPREAYNEQFF. In nucleotides, the CDR3 is TGCAGTGCCCCTCCCAGGGAAGCATACAATGAGCAGTTCTTC.

In this sample, this clonotype turned up a few times. This rearrangement joins TRBV6-2 or TRBV6-3 to TRBJ2-7, with 7 bases matching TRBD1. The CDR3 sequence is 16 residues long. In germline, CDR1 is MNHEY, CDR2 SVGEGT. The V gene end was trimmed by 8 bases and the J gene end by 4 bases; junction bases not matched to a gene: 17. The CDR3 is CASPNGDRVGDYEQYV. Written as DNA, the CDR3 is TGTGCCAGCCCTAATGGAGACAGGGTCGGAGATTACGAGCAGTACGTC.

The genes are TRBV15 and TRBJ1-2; no reliable D call. CDR1 LNHNV and CDR2 YYDKDF come from the germline V gene (reference sequence). V shed 0 bases and J shed 3 bases, with 20 bases lying between them. The CDR3 sequence is 18 residues long. CDR3 sequence: CATSRDITVLNYDYGYTF. Here the CDR3 DNA reads TGTGCCACCAGCAGAGATATAACGGTACTCAACTATGACTATGGCTACACCTTC.

The rearrangement links TRBV27 to TRBJ2-1; D perhaps matches TRBD2 (5 bases). In germline, CDR1 is MNHEY, CDR2 SMNVEV (reference sequence). V was pared by 10 bases and J by 9 bases, with 22 bases between. The CDR3 is made up of 14 amino acids. The CDR3 sequence: CAIRIGLAAGEQFF. In nucleotides, the CDR3 is TGTGCCATCCGGATAGGACTGGCCGCCGGTGAGCAGTTCTTC.

This clonotype was recorded once. V gene TRBV6-1 combines with J gene TRBJ1-5; D is unclear. The CDR3 contains 16 residues. Germline lookup yields CDR1 MNHNS and CDR2 SASEGT. V shed 6 bases and J shed 4 bases, with 19 bases lying between them. In DNA, the CDR3 is TGTGCCAGCAGCCTGGGCCCTGCCCAACGGAATCAGCCCCAGCATTTT. Its protein product is CASSLGPAQRNQPQHF.

The CDR3 DNA reads as TGTGCCAGCAGTGATCTGAGCCTAACTAATGAAAAACTGTTTTTT. Its protein product is CASSDLSLTNEKLFF. The genes are TRBV2 and TRBJ1-4; D remains ambiguous. CDR1 SNHLY and CDR2 FYNNEI come from the germline V gene. There are 15 residues in the CDR3. Trimming stripped 3 bases from V and 1 base from J, with 9 bases between.

This rearrangement joins TRBV27 to TRBJ1-6, with D maybe TRBD1 (6 bases). Germline lookup yields CDR1 MNHEY and CDR2 SMNVEV (reference sequence). This CDR3 region has 16 residues. V lost 6 bases to trimming and J lost 0 bases, with 12 bases between them. The CDR3 protein is CASSNDRSSYNSPLHF. The CDR3 DNA reads TGTGCCAGCAGCAATGACAGGAGCTCCTATAATTCACCCCTCCACTTT.

The rearrangement links TRBV14 to TRBJ2-1, with 9 positions matching TRBD1. Germline V gene lookup returns CDR1 SGHDN and CDR2 FVKESK. CDR3 length: 16 residues. Unmatched junction bases numbered 14, after V lost 4 bases and J lost 10 bases. The CDR3 DNA reads TGTGCCAGCAGCCCCCTCGGGCGGGGGACAGGGTTCGAGCAGTTCTTC. It is translated as CASSPLGRGTGFEQFF.

The gene calls are TRBV6-5 and TRBJ1-1, with a tentative D call TRBD1 (6 bases). Trimming took off 3 bases at V and 1 base at J, with 15 bases between the two ends. Germline values: CDR1 MNHEY, CDR2 SVGAGI. The CDR3 runs 16 residues. The CDR3 reads CASSYRGGEKNTEAFF. Written as DNA, the CDR3 is TGTGCCAGCAGTTATCGAGGGGGAGAAAAGAACACTGAAGCTTTCTTT.

The sample holds a few counts of this clonotype. The chain couples TRBV5-4 to TRBJ2-7; D remains ambiguous. This CDR3 is 12 amino acids long. The V gene's germline CDR1 is SGHNT and CDR2 YYREEE (reference sequence). The V and J ends lost 4 bases and 4 bases respectively, with 9 bases between them. CDR3: CASSVDGYEQYF. CDR3 nucleotide sequence: TGTGCCAGCAGCGTGGATGGATACGAGCAGTACTTC. Full variable domain (remainder filled in from reference TRBV5-4 and TRBJ2-7): ETGVTQSPTHLIKTRGQQVTLRCSSQSGHNTVSWYQQALGQGPQFIFQYYREEENGRGNFPPRFSGLQFPNYSSELNVNALELDDSALYLCASSVDGYEQYFGPGTRLTVT.

V usage is TRBV10-3 and J usage is TRBJ1-3; D might be TRBD1 (6 bases). The CDR3 contains 17 residues. V was clipped by 2 bases and J by 1 base, with 15 bases between them. Germline CDR1 is ENHRY and CDR2 is SYGVKD. The CDR3 loop reads CAISETWTALSGNTIYF. DNA for the CDR3: TGTGCCATCAGTGAGACGTGGACAGCTCTATCTGGAAACACCATATATTTT.

The chain couples TRBV19 to TRBJ2-3; 7 nucleotides match TRBD2. V dropped 2 bases and J dropped 1; count of bases not matched to a gene: 6. The CDR3 is made up of 16 amino acids. Germline assignment: CDR1 LNHDA and CDR2 SQIVND (reference sequence). CDR3 sequence (DNA): TGTGCCAGTAGTATAAGTTCGAGCGGGGGCACAGATACGCAGTATTTT. This sequence encodes CASSISSSGGTDTQYF.

This clonotype was seen a handful of times. This chain links TRBV6-1 with TRBJ1-1; TRBD1 matches 11 bases. The CDR3 consists of 14 residues. CDR1 is MNHNS, CDR2 SASEGT, per germline. The trim removed 6 bases at V and 6 bases at J, leaving 6 bases unmatched. The CDR3 loop is CASRLGQGVPEAFF. The CDR3 nucleotides read TGTGCCAGCAGACTGGGACAGGGGGTCCCTGAAGCTTTCTTT.

This chain joins TRBV19 and TRBJ2-2; D perhaps matches TRBD2 (6 bases). CDR1 and CDR2 (germline): LNHDA, SQIVND (reference sequence). The CDR3 covers 14 residues. Trimming removed 9 bases at V and 0 bases at J, with 11 bases between. CDR3 amino acids: CASLAGSNTGELFF. CDR3 DNA: TGTGCCAGCCTCGCGGGATCGAACACCGGGGAGCTGTTTTTT.

The sample holds many counts of this clonotype. Written as DNA, the CDR3 is TGTGCCAGCAGCTCGCGACCAACTAGTGGGGGCCCGGGGGAGACCCAGTACTTC. Translation: CASSSRPTSGGPGETQYF. The rearrangement joins TRBV7-2 to TRBJ2-5, with D possibly being TRBD1 (6 bases). The CDR3 sequence is 18 residues long. The germline V gene encodes CDR1 SGHTA and CDR2 FQGNSA. Between the trimmed V and J ends, which lost 4 bases and 5 bases, there was a span of 26 bases. The variable domain in full, with the rest retrieved from reference TRBV7-2 and TRBJ2-5, is GAGVSQSPSNKVTEKGKDVELRCDPISGHTALYWYRQSLGQGLEFLIYFQGNSAPDKSGLPSDRFSAERTGGSVSTLTIQRTQQEDSAVYLCASSSRPTSGGPGETQYFGPGTRLLVL.

The gene calls are TRBV19 and TRBJ1-5; perhaps TRBD1 as D (5 bases). Germline V gene sequence: CDR1 LNHDA, CDR2 SQIVND (reference sequence). V lost 9 bases to trimming and J lost 11 bases, with 14 bases between them. The CDR3 spans 11 residues. The CDR3 region is CASRGGRSQHF. In DNA form, the CDR3 reads TGTGCCAGCCGGGGGGGAAGGTCCCAGCATTTT.

V usage is TRBV7-6 and J usage is TRBJ2-6; TRBD1 or TRBD2 may be the D gene (5 bases each). V was shortened by 5 bases and J by 4 bases, with 15 bases between the two germline ends. Germline V gene lookup returns CDR1 SGHVS and CDR2 FNYEAQ. CDR3 length: 16 residues. The CDR3 reads CASSPHGASGANVLTF. The CDR3 DNA follows: TGTGCCAGCAGCCCACACGGGGCCTCCGGGGCCAACGTCCTGACTTTC.

In this sample, this clonotype turned up a few times. The rearrangement uses TRBV6-5 and TRBJ1-4, with a tentative D call TRBD1 (6 bases). The CDR3 extends over 13 amino acids. CDR1 and CDR2 (germline): MNHEY, SVGAGI. The V end lost 7 bases, the J end lost 6 bases, and 12 bases lay between the germline ends. The CDR3 protein is CASMGGQDEKLFF. CDR3 nucleotides: TGTGCCAGCATGGGGGGACAAGATGAAAAACTGTTTTTT.

The chain employs TRBV27 and TRBJ2-1, with 10 bases aligning to TRBD1. The CDR3 is 17 amino acids. The trim removed 8 bases at V and 6 bases at J, leaving 16 bases unmatched. Germline CDR1 and CDR2: MNHEY and SMNVEV (reference sequence). Here the CDR3 reads CASAKDRGRLVRNEQFF. In DNA form, the CDR3 reads TGTGCCAGCGCAAAAGACAGGGGGCGATTAGTGCGCAATGAGCAGTTCTTC.

V and J are TRBV28 and TRBJ1-1; D gene uncertain. Trimming shortened V by 7 bases and J by 0 bases, and 15 bases separated the two germline ends. The CDR3 has 15 amino acids. The germline V gene encodes CDR1 MDHEN and CDR2 SYDVKM. CDR3 region: CASTLSRGVNTEAFF. The CDR3 coding sequence is TGTGCCAGCACCCTCAGCCGGGGAGTGAACACTGAAGCTTTCTTT.

The chain has TRBV27 and TRBJ1-6; D unclear. Germline V gene data show CDR1 as MNHEY and CDR2 as SMNVEV (reference sequence). This CDR3 comprises 14 residues. With 4 bases removed from V and 7 bases from J, the gap between germline ends came to 11 bases. CDR3 sequence: CASSSGIDNSPLHF. CDR3 sequence (DNA): TGTGCCAGCAGTTCGGGAATTGACAATTCACCCCTCCACTTT.

The rearrangement uses TRBV12-3 or TRBV12-4 and TRBJ1-2; D ambiguous. Trimming took 3 bases from V and 4 from J, leaving 9 bases between them. There are 13 residues in the CDR3. The CDR3 is CASSFSVGYGYTF. CDR3 sequence (DNA): TGTGCCAGCAGTTTCTCGGTCGGCTATGGCTACACCTTC.

This clonotype came up a few times. The chain uses TRBV12-3 or TRBV12-4 and TRBJ2-3; D uncertain. CDR3 size: 11 residues. The V gene lost 3 bases and the J gene lost 7 bases, with 5 bases spanning the gap. The CDR3 nucleotides are TGTGCCAGCAGTTTCGACAATACGCAGTATTTT. Translating it yields CASSFDNTQYF.

This clonotype was seen only once. This may arise from a read error, as a much more abundant clone is one base away. V gene TRBV7-2 combines with J gene TRBJ2-5; perhaps TRBD2 as D (5 bases). The germline CDR1 and CDR2 sequences are SGHTA and FQGNSA. Trimming left V 3 bases short and J 3 bases short, with 11 bases between. This CDR3 spans 14 amino acids. CDR3 sequence (DNA): TGTGCCAGCAGCTTCTTAGCGAACAAAGAGACCCAGTACTTC. Its translation is CASSFLANKETQYF. Drawing the rest from reference TRBV7-2 and TRBJ2-5, the complete variable domain is GAGVSQSPSNKVTEKGKDVELRCDPISGHTALYWYRQSLGQGLEFLIYFQGNSAPDKSGLPSDRFSAERTGGSVSTLTIQRTQQEDSAVYLCASSFLANKETQYFGPGTRLLVL.

This clonotype was detected ten times or more. The chain is built from TRBV4-2 and TRBJ1-3; maybe TRBD1 (5 bases). CDR1 and CDR2 (germline): LGHNA, YNFKEQ. V shed 0 bases and J shed 0 bases, with 12 bases lying between them. The CDR3 covers 17 residues. DNA for the CDR3: TGTGCCAGCAGCCAAGATGGCAGGGCCTTCTCTGGAAACACCATATATTTT. Residues: CASSQDGRAFSGNTIYF.

This clonotype appeared once. At one boundary the junction diverges from the germline segment, which might be a read error. V and J are TRBV6-2 or TRBV6-3 and TRBJ1-1; possible D gene TRBD1, 6 bases. The CDR3 covers 13 residues. Per the germline V gene, CDR1 is MNHEY and CDR2 is SVGEGT. Written as DNA, the CDR3 is TGTGCCAGCAGTCCCACAGGGTTCACTAAAGCTTTCTTT. It yields the protein CASSPTGFTKAFF.

The chain has TRBV20-1 and TRBJ2-2; D uncertain. Between the trimmed V and J ends, which lost 2 bases and 2 bases, there was a span of 15 bases. Per the germline V gene, CDR1 is DFQATT and CDR2 is SNEGSKA (reference sequence). The CDR3 runs to 16 residues. The CDR3 protein is CSARRYGPRNTGELFF. DNA of the CDR3: TGCAGTGCTAGAAGATACGGTCCACGAAACACCGGGGAGCTGTTTTTT.

This clonotype came up many times. The chain couples TRBV7-2 to TRBJ2-7; a possible D gene is TRBD1 (5 bases). Germline V CDR1 and CDR2: SGHTA, FQGNSA. There are 13 residues in the CDR3. Trimming stripped 2 bases from V and 7 bases from J, with 12 bases between. Here the CDR3 reads CASSLPGPLEQYF. The CDR3 nucleotides read TGTGCCAGCAGCTTACCAGGGCCCCTAGAGCAGTACTTC.

The V gene is TRBV19, the J gene TRBJ2-2; D gene uncertain. CDR1 LNHDA and CDR2 SQIVND come from the germline V gene (reference sequence). There are 16 residues in the CDR3. V was trimmed by 5 bases and J by 7 bases, leaving 20 bases between them. The CDR3 protein is CASSFTTGQVDGELFF. The CDR3 DNA follows: TGTGCCAGTAGTTTTACGACGGGCCAGGTTGACGGGGAGCTGTTTTTT.

This clonotype was seen a handful of times. The CDR3: CASSLDGTDATGELFF. The CDR3 DNA reads as TGTGCCAGCAGCTTGGACGGGACAGATGCCACCGGGGAGCTGTTTTTT. This chain joins TRBV7-2 and TRBJ2-2; TRBD1 agrees at 7 bases. CDR1 and CDR2 from the germline V gene are SGHTA and FQGNSA. The length of the CDR3 is 16 residues. Trimming took 3 bases from V and 4 from J; bases not matched to a gene: 8.

This clonotype was found a few times. The rearrangement links TRBV6-1 to TRBJ2-7, with D perhaps TRBD1 (6 bases). V lost 0 bases and J lost 3, with 18 bases in between. The germline gives CDR1 MNHNS, CDR2 SASEGT. The CDR3 has 17 amino acids. CDR3: CASSEAEVLDSFYEQYV. The CDR3 region has the DNA TGTGCCAGCAGTGAAGCGGAAGTACTGGACAGCTTCTACGAGCAGTACGTC.

This rearrangement joins TRBV4-2 to TRBJ2-1, with 9 bases lining up with TRBD2. The junction had 17 bases not matched to a gene; V was cut back by 5 bases and J by 3 bases. Per the germline V gene, CDR1 is LGHNA and CDR2 is YNFKEQ. The CDR3 is 19 residues long. CDR3 loop: CASSGRVAGVPSFYNEQFF. CDR3 nucleotides: TGTGCCAGCAGCGGCAGGGTAGCGGGGGTACCGAGCTTCTACAATGAGCAGTTCTTC.